This T cell receptor beta chain originates from a study of T cell changes during pregnancy in multiple sclerosis. V lost 3 bases to trimming and J lost 4 bases, with 6 bases between them. Germline CDR1 and CDR2: SQVTM and ANQGSEA. The length of the CDR3 is 11 residues. Some clones are missing from TCRdb's copy, which holds only in-frame ones; the method was immunoSEQ multiplex PCR. This table holds 55,000 to 65,000 clones, 93% found once. The input for sequencing was peripheral blood, taken after pregnancy. The origin of this receptor is a female donor with multiple sclerosis, enrolled in a pregnancy study. The chain joins TRBV29-1 to TRBJ1-2; no clear D. The CDR3 bases are TGCAGCGTTGACCAACTCTATGGCTACACCTTC. The encoded protein is CSVDQLYGYTF.